One sample yielded the 6 T cell receptor beta chains listed below, sequenced in a study of OX40 agonist ivuxolimab in advanced cancers. The repertoire was sequenced with immunoSEQ multiplex PCR; TCRdb's copy has only in-frame clones and lacks some. There are tens of thousands of clones in the sample; approximately 77% occur only once, and 2.6% lies in the top ten. The source material was CD4+ or CD8+ T cells sorted from blood, sampled in a trial of the OX40 agonist ivuxolimab. Every receptor here comes from an adult with an advanced solid tumor such as melanoma, head and neck, liver or kidney cancer.

This sequence joins TRBV2 and TRBJ2-7; TRBD1 matches 9 bases. CDR1 is SNHLY and CDR2 is FYNNEI in the germline V gene. Trimming at V came to 6 bases and at J to 4 bases, leaving 10 bases not matched to a gene. This CDR3 contains 15 residues. The CDR3 loop reads CASSAQGAATYEQYF. The CDR3 DNA sequence: TGTGCCAGCAGCGCACAGGGGGCCGCGACGTACGAGCAGTACTTC.

The J gene is TRBJ1-2, the V gene TRBV27, with D possibly TRBD1 on 5 matching bases. Trimming stripped 3 bases from V and 8 bases from J, with 10 bases between. Germline lookup yields CDR1 MNHEY and CDR2 SMNVEV (reference sequence). This CDR3 contains 12 residues. The CDR3 loop is CASSFWGGGYTF. In DNA, the CDR3 is TGTGCCAGCAGTTTTTGGGGGGGAGGCTACACCTTC.

This clone is a singleton in its sample. The gene calls are TRBV5-4 and TRBJ2-5, with D possibly called TRBD1 or TRBD2 (6 bases each). The CDR3 is 15 residues long. The germline gives CDR1 SGHNT, CDR2 YYREEE (reference sequence). V lost 0 bases, J lost 5 bases, and 14 bases lay in between. CDR3 in DNA: TGTGCCAGCAGCTTGGGGGGGCTAGCGTTGGAGACCCAGTACTTC. It yields the protein CASSLGGLALETQYF.

The CDR3 nucleotides are TGTGCCAGCAGCTACGGGACAGGGAACTATGGCTACACCTTC. Encoded protein: CASSYGTGNYGYTF. The chain has TRBV5-5 and TRBJ1-2, with 9 bases matching TRBD1. With 3 bases clipped from V and 2 bases from J, the junction kept 2 bases outside the gene matches. Germline V gene lookup returns CDR1 SGHKS and CDR2 YYEKEE (reference sequence). The CDR3 has 14 amino acids.

V gene TRBV27 combines with J gene TRBJ2-7; 7 nucleotides agree with TRBD1. The CDR3 sequence is 20 residues long. Trimming removed 6 bases from V and 5 bases from J; junction bases left unmatched: 28. Per germline, CDR1 MNHEY and CDR2 SMNVEV (reference sequence). For the CDR3, the DNA is TGTGCCAGCAGCCCCCCCCGGACAGGTGGATTACTACGCGCCATCCACGAGCAGTACTTC. Its protein is CASSPPRTGGLLRAIHEQYF.

This clone was seen just once. This rearrangement joins TRBV6-1 to TRBJ1-2; D is possibly TRBD1 (6 bases). Deletions cut 5 bases from V and 1 base from J, with 11 bases between. Germline V CDR1 and CDR2: MNHNS, SASEGT. The CDR3 totals 14 residues. CDR3 nucleotides: TGTGCCAGCAGTTCTGGCAGGGGTAACTATGGCTACACCTTC. Its protein product is CASSSGRGNYGYTF.